The TCR beta chain under discussion was sequenced for a study of T-cell memory formation after mild COVID-19. This clonotype has a handful of counts. Its antigen is not known. This CDR3 spans 12 amino acids. Germline-derived CDR1 and CDR2 are DFQATT and SNEGSKA (reference sequence). Constant-segment primers and 5'RACE yielded cDNA libraries for TCR alpha and TCR beta, each carrying sample barcodes and UMIs. TCRdb independently ran MiXCR on the 5' RACE reads; one entry per CDR3 protein. This sample has approximately 300,000 distinct CDR3 sequences, with roughly 15% found just once. Whole-study findings and limits: CD4+ contracting clones were mainly CM and EM; CD8+ ones, EMRA. There was no confirmation that second-wave clones peaking on day 37 were SARS-CoV-2 specific. Contracting clones, day 15 to 85, had balanced CD4/CD8, and later expanders favored CD4+.

The sample consisted of PBMCs or a T cell subset sorted from them (not recorded which). The gene calls are TRBV20-1 and TRBJ1-5, with D possibly matching TRBD1 (6 bases). The source of this sequence is a man aged 18 to 29 who had mild COVID-19 (a few samples of this study predate the infection). Cell type and time point are not known. CDR3 in amino acids: CSHGQRDQPQHF. As DNA, the CDR3 is TGCAGCCACGGACAGCGGGATCAGCCCCAGCATTTT.